These T cell receptor beta chains were read from a single sample in a study of OX40 agonist ivuxolimab in advanced cancers. Profiled with immunoSEQ multiplex PCR; TCRdb holds only in-frame clones, not every one. Here the sample spans around 70,000 clones, roughly 86% being singletons. Sample: CD4+ or CD8+ T cells sorted from blood, taken in a trial of the OX40 agonist ivuxolimab. The receptors here all came from an adult with an advanced solid tumor such as melanoma, head and neck, liver or kidney cancer. Both conserved end residues are part of each CDR3. D genes are given only for firm matches. Only part of the rows carry a size: once, few, many, or a class if the clone is expanded.

>TRBJ2-7|-|TRBV6-1|TRBD1
TGTGCCAGGCCCCGGGACAGCTACGAGCAGTACTTC
CARPRDSYEQYF
>TRBJ1-6|-|TRBV2|-
TGTGCCAGCAGTGAAGAGGGACGGAGGTCACCCCTCCACTTT
CASSEEGRRSPLHF
>TRBJ1-6|-|TRBV2|-
TGTGCCAGCAGTGAAGCTGGCAGCGGCTATAATTCACCCCTCCACTTT
CASSEAGSGYNSPLHF
>TRBJ1-1|-|TRBV18|-
TGTGCCAGCTCACCACTTACAGCTATGAACACTGAAGCTTTCTTT
CASSPLTAMNTEAFF
>TRBJ1-1|-|TRBV5-4|-
TGTGCCAGCAGCTTGAGCCAGACTAACACTGAAGCTTTCTTT
CASSLSQTNTEAFF
>TRBJ1-5|-|TRBV19|TRBD1
TGTGCCAGTACTAATAGGGGGCGGCCCCAGCATTTT
CASTNRGRPQHF
>TRBJ2-7|-|TRBV2|-
TGTGCCAGCAGTGAACGGGACACGCAATCCTACGAGCAGTACTTC
CASSERDTQSYEQYF
>TRBJ2-7|-|TRBV28|TRBD1
TGTGCCAGCAGTTTATCCGGACAGGGGGCGGACGAGCAGTACTTC
CASSLSGQGADEQYF
>TRBJ2-2|-|TRBV27|-
TGTGCCAGCAGTGCGCACCACCAGCGGACCACCGGGGAGCTGTTTTTT
CASSAHHQRTTGELFF
>TRBJ2-5|-|TRBV5-1|TRBD1
TGCGCCAGCAGCCCCGGGACAGGGGGCGGAGAGACCCAGTACTTC
CASSPGTGGGETQYF
>TRBJ2-1|-|TRBV5-6|TRBD1
TGTGCCAGCAGCGAAGGTCTTGGGGACAGTATTAGGAATGAGCAGTTCTTC
CASSEGLGDSIRNEQFF
>TRBJ1-1|-|TRBV7-9|-
TGTGCCAGCAGCCTACAGGGATCGGTCGGCACTGAAGCTTTCTTT
CASSLQGSVGTEAFF
>TRBJ2-1|-|TRBV19|-
TGTGCCAGTAGACGAGGGGATACTACCCGCAATGAGCAGTTCTTC
CASRRGDTTRNEQFF
>TRBJ2-5|-|TRBV7-3|TRBD2
TGTGCCAGCAGCCCATCGGGGGGAAAGACCCAGTACTTC
CASSPSGGKTQYF
>TRBJ2-3|-|TRBV6-1|-
TGTGCCAGCCTCCTGGGCACAGATACGCAGTATTTT
CASLLGTDTQYF
>TRBJ1-1|-|TRBV11-2|-
TGTGCCAGCAGCTTTTCGGGGACGACTGAAGCTTTCTTT
CASSFSGTTEAFF
>TRBJ2-1|-|TRBV7-2|-
TGTGCCAGCAGACCCGGGGGCAAGTATACTGAGCAGTTCTTC
CASRPGGKYTEQFF
>TRBJ1-4|-|TRBV16|-
TGTGCCAGCACGACCGGGACGGCTAATGAAAAACTGTTTTTT
CASTTGTANEKLFF
>TRBJ2-7|-|TRBV28|TRBD1
TGTGCCAGCGGAACGGGACAGGGCTACGAGCAGTACTTC
CASGTGQGYEQYF
>TRBJ2-1|-|TRBV19|TRBD2
TGTGCCAGTAGAGGCCCGGGACTAGAGCAGTTCTTC
CASRGPGLEQFF
>TRBJ1-6|-|TRBV5-4|TRBD1
TGTGCCAGCAGTTTTGGGGGTCGGGACAGGGAATCACCCCTCCACTTT
CASSFGGRDRESPLHF
>TRBJ1-5|once|TRBV19|-
TGTGCCAGTACCGCAATGATGGGTTTTAGCAATCAGCCCCAGCATTTT
CASTAMMGFSNQPQHF